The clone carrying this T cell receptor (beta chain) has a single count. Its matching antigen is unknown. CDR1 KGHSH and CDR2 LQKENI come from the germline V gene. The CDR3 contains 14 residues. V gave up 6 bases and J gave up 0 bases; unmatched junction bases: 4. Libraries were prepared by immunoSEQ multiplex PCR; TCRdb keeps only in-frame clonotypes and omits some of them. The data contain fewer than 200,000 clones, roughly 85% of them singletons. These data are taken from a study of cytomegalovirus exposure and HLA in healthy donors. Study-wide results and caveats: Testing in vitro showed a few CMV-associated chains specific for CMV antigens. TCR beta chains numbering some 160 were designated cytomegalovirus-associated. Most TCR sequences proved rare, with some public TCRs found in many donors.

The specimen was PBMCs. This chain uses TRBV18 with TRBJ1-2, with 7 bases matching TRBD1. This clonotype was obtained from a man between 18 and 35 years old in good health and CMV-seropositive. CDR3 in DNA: TGTGCCAGCTCTGGGACAGATACTAACTATGGCTACACCTTC. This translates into CASSGTDTNYGYTF.